This T cell receptor beta chain was sequenced for a study of blood T cell repertoires in COVID-19. At the level of the study: COVID-19 samples, acute and convalescent, were from the United States, Italy and Spain.

Seattle's enrolled individuals joined amid active infection and were then monitored longitudinally. The CDR3 has 14 residues. The germline gives CDR1 SGDLS, CDR2 YYNGEE. Trimming cost V 4 bases and J 5 bases, with 15 bases left between them. Clones were sequenced by immunoSEQ multiplex PCR, and TCRdb holds only the in-frame ones, with some missing. This table holds roughly 70,000 clones, 60% to 80% found once. The rearrangement uses TRBV9 and TRBJ1-1, with D possibly TRBD1 on 5 matching bases. Sequencing was done on a sample of peripheral blood. This receptor was identified in a man aged 70 or older with COVID-19, enrolled during active disease. CDR3 nucleotides: TGTGCCAGCAGCCTCCTGGGGGGGAGTACTGAAGCTTTCTTT. This gives the protein CASSLLGGSTEAFF.